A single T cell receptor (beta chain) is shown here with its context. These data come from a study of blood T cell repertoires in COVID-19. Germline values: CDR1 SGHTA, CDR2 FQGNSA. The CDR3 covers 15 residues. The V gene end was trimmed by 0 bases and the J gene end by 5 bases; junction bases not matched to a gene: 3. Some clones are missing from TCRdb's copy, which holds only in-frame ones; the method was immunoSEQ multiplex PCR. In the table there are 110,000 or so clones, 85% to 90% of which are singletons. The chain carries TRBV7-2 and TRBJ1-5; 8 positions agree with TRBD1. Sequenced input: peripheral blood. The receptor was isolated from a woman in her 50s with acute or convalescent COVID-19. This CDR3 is CASSLAGRGHQPQHF. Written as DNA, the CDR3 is TGTGCCAGCAGCTTAGCGGGCAGGGGGCATCAGCCCCAGCATTTT.